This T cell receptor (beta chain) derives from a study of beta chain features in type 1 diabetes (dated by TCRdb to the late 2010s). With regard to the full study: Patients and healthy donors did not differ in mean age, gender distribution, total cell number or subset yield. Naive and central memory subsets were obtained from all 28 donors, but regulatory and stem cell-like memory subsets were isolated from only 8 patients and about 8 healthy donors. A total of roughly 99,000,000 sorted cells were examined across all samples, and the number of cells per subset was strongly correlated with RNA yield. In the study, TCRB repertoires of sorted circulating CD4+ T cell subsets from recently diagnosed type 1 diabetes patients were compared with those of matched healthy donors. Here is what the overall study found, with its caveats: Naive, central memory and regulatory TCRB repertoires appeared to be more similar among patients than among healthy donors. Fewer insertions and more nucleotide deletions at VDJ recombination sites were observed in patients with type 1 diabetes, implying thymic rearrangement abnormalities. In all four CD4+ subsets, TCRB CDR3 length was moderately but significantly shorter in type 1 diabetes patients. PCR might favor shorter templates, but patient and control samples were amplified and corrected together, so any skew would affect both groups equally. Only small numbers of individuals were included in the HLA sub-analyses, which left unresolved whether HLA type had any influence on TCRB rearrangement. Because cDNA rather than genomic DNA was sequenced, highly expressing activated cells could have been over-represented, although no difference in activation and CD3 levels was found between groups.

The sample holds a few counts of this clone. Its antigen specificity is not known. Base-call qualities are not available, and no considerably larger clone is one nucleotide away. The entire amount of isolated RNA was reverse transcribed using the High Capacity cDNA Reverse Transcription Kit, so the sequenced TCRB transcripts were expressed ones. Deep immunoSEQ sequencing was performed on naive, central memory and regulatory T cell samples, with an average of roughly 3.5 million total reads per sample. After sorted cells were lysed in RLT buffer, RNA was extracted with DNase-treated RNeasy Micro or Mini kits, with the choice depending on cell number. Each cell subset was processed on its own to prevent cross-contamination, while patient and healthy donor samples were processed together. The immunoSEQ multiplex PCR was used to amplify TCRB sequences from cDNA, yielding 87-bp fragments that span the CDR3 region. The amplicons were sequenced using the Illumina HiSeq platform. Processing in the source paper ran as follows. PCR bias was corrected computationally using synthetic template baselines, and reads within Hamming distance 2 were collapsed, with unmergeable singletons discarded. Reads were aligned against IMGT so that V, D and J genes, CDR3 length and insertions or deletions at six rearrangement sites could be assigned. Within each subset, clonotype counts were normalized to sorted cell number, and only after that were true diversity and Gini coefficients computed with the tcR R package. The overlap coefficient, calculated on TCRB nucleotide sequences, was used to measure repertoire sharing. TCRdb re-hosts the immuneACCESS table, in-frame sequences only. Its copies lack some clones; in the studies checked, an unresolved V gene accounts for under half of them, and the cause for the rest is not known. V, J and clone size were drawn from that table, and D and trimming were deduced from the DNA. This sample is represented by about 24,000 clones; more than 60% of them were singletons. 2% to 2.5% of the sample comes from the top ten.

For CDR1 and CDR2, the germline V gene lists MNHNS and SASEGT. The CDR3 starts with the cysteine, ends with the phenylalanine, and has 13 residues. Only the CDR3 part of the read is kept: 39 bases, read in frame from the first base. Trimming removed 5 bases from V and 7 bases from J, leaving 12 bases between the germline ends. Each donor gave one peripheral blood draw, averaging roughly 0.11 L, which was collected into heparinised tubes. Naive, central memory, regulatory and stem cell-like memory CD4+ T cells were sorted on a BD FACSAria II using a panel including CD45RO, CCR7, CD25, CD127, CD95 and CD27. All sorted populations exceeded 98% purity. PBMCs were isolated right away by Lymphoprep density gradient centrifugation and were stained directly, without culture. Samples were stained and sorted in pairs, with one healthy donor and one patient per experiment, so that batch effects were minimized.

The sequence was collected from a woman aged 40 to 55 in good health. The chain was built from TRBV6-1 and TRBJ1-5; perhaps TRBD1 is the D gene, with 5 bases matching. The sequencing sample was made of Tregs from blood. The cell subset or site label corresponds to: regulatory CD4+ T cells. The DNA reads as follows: TGTGCCAGCAGTAACCAGGGCGGCCAGCCCCAGCATTTT. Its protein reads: CASSNQGGQPQHF.